These 12 T cell receptor beta chains were sequenced from one sample in a study of cytomegalovirus exposure and HLA in healthy donors. Researchers ran the PCR with 60 Vbeta and 13 Jbeta primers. Profiling relied on immunoSEQ multiplex PCR, and the TCRdb table lists in-frame clones only, not all of them. The profile shows around 170,000 clones, approximately 85% of them singletons. The sample taken for sequencing was PBMCs. The receptors derive from a woman younger than 35 in good health and CMV-seronegative.

This clone was seen only once. V gene TRBV7-9 combines with J gene TRBJ2-1; 13 bases map to TRBD2. This CDR3 region has 16 residues. V lost 8 bases and J lost 9; bases outside the gene matches: 13. Germline loops: CDR1 SEHNR, CDR2 FQNEAQ (reference sequence). CDR3 DNA: TGTGCCAGCGACTTTCGGACTAGCGGGAGAGGGGGTGAGCAGTTCTTC. Its protein product is CASDFRTSGRGGEQFF.

V usage is TRBV25-1 and J usage is TRBJ1-2; D is possibly TRBD1 (5 bases). V was shortened by 5 bases and J by 3 bases, with 19 bases between the two germline ends. The CDR3 is 16 residues long. CDR1 and CDR2 (germline): MGHDK, SYGVNS. The DNA for the CDR3 is TGTGCCAGCAGTTTAACCTGGGGCTTTTTGGACTATGGCTACACCTTC. It is translated as CASSLTWGFLDYGYTF.

The gene calls are TRBV5-1 and TRBJ2-7; 10 positions agree with TRBD1. CDR1 is SGHRS, CDR2 YFSETQ, per germline. The trim removed 4 bases at V and 6 bases at J, leaving 10 bases unmatched. The CDR3 is 15 amino acids. CDR3: CASSLEGDRGGEQYF. As DNA, the CDR3 is TGCGCCAGCAGCCTCGAGGGGGACAGGGGAGGCGAGCAGTACTTC.

DNA of the CDR3: TGTGCCAGCAGCGCTTTTAGGACTAGCGGGACAGATACGCAGTATTTT. Translated, it gives CASSAFRTSGTDTQYF. This rearrangement joins TRBV5-8 to TRBJ2-3, with 11 bases identical to TRBD2. V lost 4 bases to trimming and J lost 3 bases; unmatched junction nucleotides: 7. The CDR3 covers 16 residues. Germline CDR1 and CDR2: SGHTS and YDEGEE.

The chain uses TRBV7-9 and TRBJ2-1; D may be TRBD2 (6 bases). Trimming removed 5 bases from V and 7 bases from J, with 12 bases in between. Per the germline V gene, CDR1 is SEHNR and CDR2 is FQNEAQ (reference sequence). CDR3 length: 13 residues. DNA of the CDR3: TGTGCCAGCAGCACCAGGGACTTTAATGAGCAGTTCTTC. Translating it yields CASSTRDFNEQFF. The entire variable domain, with the rest obtained from reference TRBV7-9 and TRBJ2-1, is as follows: DTGVSQNPRHKITKRGQNVTFRCDPISEHNRLYWYRQTLGQGPEFLTYFQNEAQLEKSRLLSDRFSAERPKGSFSTLEIQRTEQGDSAMYLCASSTRDFNEQFFGPGTRLTVL.

This clone has only one observation. This chain connects TRBV27 to TRBJ2-1; 11 bases are a match to TRBD2. J was trimmed by 7 bases and V by 0 bases; bases with no gene match: 2. Per the germline V gene, CDR1 is MNHEY and CDR2 is SMNVEV (reference sequence). This CDR3 is 15 amino acids long. The CDR3: CASSLSSGGGNEQFF. The CDR3 region has the DNA TGTGCCAGCAGTTTATCTAGCGGGGGGGGGAATGAGCAGTTCTTC.

This chain links TRBV28 with TRBJ2-7; 8 bases agree with TRBD1. V was pared by 5 bases and J by 4 bases, with 13 bases of the junction left unmatched. Germline V gene lookup returns CDR1 MDHEN and CDR2 SYDVKM. CDR3 size: 16 residues. The CDR3 bases are TGTGCCAGCAGTAGTCCTCCCGGGACAGGCCTGTACGAGCAGTACTTC. Translation: CASSSPPGTGLYEQYF.

The chain has TRBV5-4 and TRBJ2-3; TRBD1 agrees at 7 bases. CDR1 SGHNT and CDR2 YYREEE come from the germline V gene (reference sequence). J gave up 2 bases and V 4 bases, and 7 bases lay outside the gene matches. The CDR3 covers 15 residues. For the CDR3, the DNA is TGTGCCAGCAGCATGGGACAGCCATTCACAGATACGCAGTATTTT. Protein sequence: CASSMGQPFTDTQYF.

The CDR3 spells CASSQDYGQIYEQYF. DNA of the CDR3: TGCGCCAGCAGCCAGGACTATGGGCAGATATACGAGCAGTACTTC. The chain couples TRBV4-1 to TRBJ2-7; a possible D gene is TRBD2 (6 bases). Between the trimmed V and J ends, which lost 3 bases and 4 bases, there was a span of 16 bases. The germline V gene has CDR1 MGHRA and CDR2 YSYEKL. The CDR3 spans 15 residues.

The sample holds a few counts of this clone. This chain uses TRBV15 with TRBJ2-3; D is possibly TRBD2 (6 bases). Trimming stripped 0 bases from V and 2 bases from J, with 18 bases between. The CDR3 runs to 18 residues. CDR1 is LNHNV and CDR2 is YYDKDF in the germline V gene (reference sequence). The CDR3: CATSRDLAGRKNTDTQYF. The CDR3 bases are TGTGCCACCAGCAGAGATCTTGCGGGACGAAAGAACACAGATACGCAGTATTTT.

The chain carries TRBV28 and TRBJ1-1, with a weak D call TRBD1 (6 bases). The V gene's germline CDR1 is MDHEN and CDR2 SYDVKM. V lost 7 bases and J 4 bases, leaving 13 bases between the germline ends. This CDR3 region has 13 residues. The CDR3 loop is CASITGHSTEAFF. CDR3 coding DNA: TGTGCCAGCATCACGGGACATTCCACTGAAGCTTTCTTT.

The chain joins TRBV14 to TRBJ2-3; TRBD2 might be the D (7 bases). V shed 0 bases and J shed 6 bases, with 16 bases lying between them. Looked up from germline, CDR1 is SGHDN and CDR2 is FVKESK. The CDR3 is 16 residues long. The CDR3 loop is CASSQEGGAVGDTQYF. The DNA for the CDR3 is TGTGCCAGCAGCCAAGAAGGGGGGGCGGTAGGGGATACGCAGTATTTT. Based on the CDR3 plus reference TRBV14 and TRBJ2-3, the full variable domain is EAGVTQFPSHSVIEKGQTVTLRCDPISGHDNLYWYRRVMGKEIKFLLHFVKESKQDESGMPNNRFLAERTGGTYSTLKVQPAELEDSGVYFCASSQEGGAVGDTQYFGPGTRLTVL.